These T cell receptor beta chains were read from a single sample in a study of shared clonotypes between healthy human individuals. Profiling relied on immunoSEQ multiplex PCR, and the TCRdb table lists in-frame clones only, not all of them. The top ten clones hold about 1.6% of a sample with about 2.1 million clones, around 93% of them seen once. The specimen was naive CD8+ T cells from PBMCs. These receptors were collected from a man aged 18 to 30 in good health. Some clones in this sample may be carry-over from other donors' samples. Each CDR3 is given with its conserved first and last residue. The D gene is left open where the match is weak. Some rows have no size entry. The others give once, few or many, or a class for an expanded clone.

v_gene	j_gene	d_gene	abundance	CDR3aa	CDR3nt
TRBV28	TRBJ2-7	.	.	CASSLGRMDEQYF	TGTGCCAGCAGTTTGGGGAGGATGGACGAGCAGTACTTC
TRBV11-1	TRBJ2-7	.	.	CASSTGTASYEQYF	TGTGCCAGCAGCACCGGGACCGCTTCCTACGAGCAGTACTTC
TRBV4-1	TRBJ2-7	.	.	CASSQESRLPHEQYF	TGCGCCAGCAGCCAAGAATCCCGACTTCCCCACGAGCAGTACTTC
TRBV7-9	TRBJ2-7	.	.	CASSQAGPTYEQYF	TGTGCCAGCAGCCAGGCGGGACCAACCTACGAGCAGTACTTC
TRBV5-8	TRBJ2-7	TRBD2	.	CASSVSGGFSYEQYF	TGTGCCAGCAGCGTAAGCGGGGGCTTCTCCTACGAGCAGTACTTC
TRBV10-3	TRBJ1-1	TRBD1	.	CAIGGGVGSGTEAFF	TGTGCCATCGGAGGGGGCGTGGGTTCGGGCACTGAAGCTTTCTTT
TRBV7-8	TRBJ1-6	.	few	CASSLGLEALHF	TGTGCCAGCAGCTTGGGTCTTGAAGCCCTCCACTTT
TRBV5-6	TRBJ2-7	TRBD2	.	CASSSGTSGRYEQYF	TGTGCCAGCAGCTCCGGGACTAGCGGGAGGTACGAGCAGTACTTC
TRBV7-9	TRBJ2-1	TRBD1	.	CASGTELYNEQFF	TGTGCCAGTGGGACAGAACTCTACAATGAGCAGTTCTTC
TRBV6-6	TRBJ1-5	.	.	CASSYEGGVQHF	TGTGCCAGCAGTTACGAGGGAGGGGTCCAGCATTTT
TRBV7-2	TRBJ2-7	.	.	CASSLSEYFSYEQYF	TGTGCCAGCAGCTTGAGCGAATATTTCTCCTACGAGCAGTACTTC
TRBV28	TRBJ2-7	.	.	CASAPELGLLYEQYF	TGTGCCAGCGCCCCGGAGCTGGGCCTCCTCTACGAGCAGTACTTC
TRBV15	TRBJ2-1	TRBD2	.	CATSSGTSGHEQFF	TGTGCCACCAGCTCTGGGACTAGCGGCCATGAGCAGTTCTTC
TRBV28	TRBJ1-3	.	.	CASSFLGGGNTIYF	TGTGCCAGCAGTTTCCTCGGGGGAGGAAACACCATATATTTT
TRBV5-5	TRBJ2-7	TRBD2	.	CASSFGGLAGVALLNEQYF	TGTGCCAGCAGCTTCGGGGGACTAGCGGGAGTCGCTCTCCTGAACGAGCAGTACTTC
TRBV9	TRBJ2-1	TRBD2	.	CASSDSSGIPSGEQFF	TGTGCCAGCAGCGATTCTAGCGGGATACCTTCGGGTGAGCAGTTCTTC
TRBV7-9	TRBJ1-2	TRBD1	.	CASSPGGANYGYTF	TGTGCCAGCAGCCCAGGGGGAGCTAACTATGGCTACACCTTC
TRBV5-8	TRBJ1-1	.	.	CASSFKVRTFMNTEAFF	TGTGCCAGCAGCTTTAAGGTCAGGACTTTTATGAACACTGAAGCTTTCTTT
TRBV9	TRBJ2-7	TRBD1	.	CASSGDRPYEQYF	TGTGCCAGCAGTGGGGACAGGCCCTACGAGCAGTACTTC
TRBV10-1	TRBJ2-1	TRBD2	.	CASSEVLAGEVNEQFF	TGCGCCAGCAGTGAGGTTTTAGCGGGAGAGGTCAATGAGCAGTTCTTC
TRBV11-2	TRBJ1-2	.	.	CASSLGTSGGYTF	TGTGCCAGCAGCTTAGGGACATCCGGCGGCTACACCTTC
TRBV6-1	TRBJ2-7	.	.	CASKKDEQYF	TGTGCCAGCAAAAAGGACGAGCAGTACTTC
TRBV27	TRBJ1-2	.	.	CASSLTYRANYGYTF	TGTGCCAGCAGTTTAACTTACCGGGCTAACTATGGCTACACCTTC
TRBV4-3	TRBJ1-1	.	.	CASSPVEGLNTEAFF	TGCGCCAGCAGCCCTGTTGAGGGATTGAACACTGAAGCTTTCTTT
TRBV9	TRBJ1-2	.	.	CASSVGTATNYGYTF	TGTGCCAGCAGCGTAGGGACAGCTACTAACTATGGCTACACCTTC
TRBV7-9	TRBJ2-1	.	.	CASSLGVAGSYNEQFF	TGTGCCAGCAGCTTAGGGGTTGCGGGCTCCTACAATGAGCAGTTCTTC
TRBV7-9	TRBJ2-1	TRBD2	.	CASSLSSSGNNEQFF	TGTGCCAGCAGCTTATCGTCTAGCGGGAACAATGAGCAGTTCTTC
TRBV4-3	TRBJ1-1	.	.	CASSRLTGSGTEAFF	TGCGCCAGCAGCCGCCTGACAGGATCCGGCACTGAAGCTTTCTTT
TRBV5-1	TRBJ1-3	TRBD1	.	CASRTTRDRTLWKHHIF	TGCGCCAGCAGAACGACCAGGGACAGGACGCTCTGGAAACACCATATATTT
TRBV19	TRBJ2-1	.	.	CASSIDLYNEQFF	TGTGCCAGTAGTATAGATTTGTACAATGAGCAGTTCTTC
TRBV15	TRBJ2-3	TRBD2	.	CATSRGREVDTQYF	TGTGCCACCAGCAGAGGGCGGGAGGTTGATACGCAGTATTTT
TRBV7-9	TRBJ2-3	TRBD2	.	CASSLIAGVTDTQYF	TGTGCCAGCAGCTTAATAGCGGGGGTCACAGATACGCAGTATTTT
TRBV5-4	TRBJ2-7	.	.	CASSLFGGTGIVDEQYF	TGTGCCAGCAGCTTGTTTGGGGGGACGGGGATAGTCGACGAGCAGTACTTC
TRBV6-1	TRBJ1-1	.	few	CASSEDLWDGTEAFF	TGTGCCAGCAGTGAAGACTTGTGGGATGGCACTGAAGCTTTCTTT
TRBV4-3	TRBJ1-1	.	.	CASSQDFAATGTEAFF	TGCGCCAGCAGCCAAGATTTTGCAGCCACGGGGACTGAAGCTTTCTTT
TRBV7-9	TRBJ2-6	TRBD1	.	CASRDGQGSSGANVLTF	TGTGCCAGCAGGGACGGACAGGGCTCCTCTGGGGCCAACGTCCTGACTTTC
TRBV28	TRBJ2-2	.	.	CASGRGSTVYVGELFF	TGTGCCAGCGGCCGGGGGAGCACAGTTTACGTCGGGGAGCTGTTTTTT
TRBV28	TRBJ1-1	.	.	CASSLPLTNRVGAFF	TGTGCCAGCAGTTTACCACTAACTAACAGGGTTGGAGCTTTCTTT
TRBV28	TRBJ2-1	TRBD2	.	CASRPIAFLAGATSSYNEQFF	TGTGCCAGCAGGCCGATTGCGTTCCTAGCGGGAGCCACAAGCTCCTACAATGAGCAGTTCTTC
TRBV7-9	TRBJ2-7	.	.	CASSLVVGTPYEQYF	TGTGCCAGCAGCTTAGTGGTGGGGACACCCTACGAGCAGTACTTC
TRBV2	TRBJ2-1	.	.	CASSEIKANNEQFF	TGTGCCAGCAGTGAGATTAAGGCTAACAATGAGCAGTTCTTC
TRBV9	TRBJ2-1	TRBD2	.	CASSTMTSGATEQFF	TGTGCCAGCAGCACCATGACTAGCGGGGCCACTGAGCAGTTCTTC
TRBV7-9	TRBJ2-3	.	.	CASSPQGRTFTDTQYF	TGTGCCAGCAGCCCACAGGGACGAACATTCACAGATACGCAGTATTTT
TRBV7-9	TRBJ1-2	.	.	CASSLGGSQFIHGYTF	TGTGCCAGCAGCTTAGGAGGCAGCCAATTTATCCATGGCTACACCTTC
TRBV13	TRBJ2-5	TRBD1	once	CASSLGQQETQYF	TGTGCCAGCAGCTTGGGACAGCAAGAGACCCAGTACTTC
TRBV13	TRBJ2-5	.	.	CASTAQETQYF	TGTGCCAGCACGGCCCAAGAGACCCAGTACTTC
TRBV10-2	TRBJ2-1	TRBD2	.	CASSWDYYNEQFF	TGCGCCAGCAGTTGGGACTATTACAATGAGCAGTTCTTC
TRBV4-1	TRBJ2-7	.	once	CASSQVAGADEQYF	TGCGCCAGCAGCCAAGTTGCAGGGGCGGACGAGCAGTACTTC
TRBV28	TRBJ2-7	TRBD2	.	CASCPSGPPIYYYEQYF	TGTGCCAGCTGTCCTAGCGGGCCGCCAATATACTACTACGAGCAGTACTTC
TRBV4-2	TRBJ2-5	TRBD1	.	CASSPRQGETQYF	TGTGCCAGCAGCCCTCGACAGGGGGAGACCCAGTACTTC